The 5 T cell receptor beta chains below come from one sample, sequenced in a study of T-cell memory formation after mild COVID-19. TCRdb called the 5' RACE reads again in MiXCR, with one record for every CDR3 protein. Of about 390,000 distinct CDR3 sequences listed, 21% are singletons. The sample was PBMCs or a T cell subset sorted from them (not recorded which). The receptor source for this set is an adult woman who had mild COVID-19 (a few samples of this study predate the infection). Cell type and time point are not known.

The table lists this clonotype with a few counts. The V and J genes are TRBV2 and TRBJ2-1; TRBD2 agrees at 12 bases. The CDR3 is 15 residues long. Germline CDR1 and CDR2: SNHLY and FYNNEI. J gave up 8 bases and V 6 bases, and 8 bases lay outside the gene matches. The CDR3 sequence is CASRLAGGAVDEQFF. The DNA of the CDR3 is TGTGCCAGCAGGCTAGCGGGGGGGGCGGTTGATGAGCAGTTCTTC.

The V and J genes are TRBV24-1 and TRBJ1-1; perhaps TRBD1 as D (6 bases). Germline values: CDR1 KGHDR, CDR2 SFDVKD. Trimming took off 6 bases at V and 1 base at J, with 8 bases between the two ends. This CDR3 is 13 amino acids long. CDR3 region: CATSKQGNTEAFF. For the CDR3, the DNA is TGTGCCACCAGTAAACAGGGGAACACTGAAGCTTTCTTT.

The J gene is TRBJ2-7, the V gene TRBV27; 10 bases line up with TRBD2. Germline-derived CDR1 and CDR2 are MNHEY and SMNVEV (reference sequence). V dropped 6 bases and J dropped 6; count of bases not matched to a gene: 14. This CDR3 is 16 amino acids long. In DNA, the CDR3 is TGTGCCAGCAGACGCATAACTAGCGGGATCTCCAGCGAGCAGTACTTC. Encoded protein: CASRRITSGISSEQYF.

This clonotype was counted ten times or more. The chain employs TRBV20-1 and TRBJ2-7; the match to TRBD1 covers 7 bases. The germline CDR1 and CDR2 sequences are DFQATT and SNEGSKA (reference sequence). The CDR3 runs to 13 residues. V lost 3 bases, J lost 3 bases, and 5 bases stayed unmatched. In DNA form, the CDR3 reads TGCAGTGCTAGGGACAGGCCCCGCTACGAGCAGTACTTC. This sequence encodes CSARDRPRYEQYF.

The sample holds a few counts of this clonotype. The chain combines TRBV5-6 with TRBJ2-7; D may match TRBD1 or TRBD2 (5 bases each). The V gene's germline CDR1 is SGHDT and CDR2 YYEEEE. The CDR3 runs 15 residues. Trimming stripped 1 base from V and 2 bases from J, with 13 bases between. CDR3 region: CASSLYGTGTYEQYF. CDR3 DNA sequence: TGTGCCAGCAGCTTGTACGGGACGGGAACCTACGAGCAGTACTTC.